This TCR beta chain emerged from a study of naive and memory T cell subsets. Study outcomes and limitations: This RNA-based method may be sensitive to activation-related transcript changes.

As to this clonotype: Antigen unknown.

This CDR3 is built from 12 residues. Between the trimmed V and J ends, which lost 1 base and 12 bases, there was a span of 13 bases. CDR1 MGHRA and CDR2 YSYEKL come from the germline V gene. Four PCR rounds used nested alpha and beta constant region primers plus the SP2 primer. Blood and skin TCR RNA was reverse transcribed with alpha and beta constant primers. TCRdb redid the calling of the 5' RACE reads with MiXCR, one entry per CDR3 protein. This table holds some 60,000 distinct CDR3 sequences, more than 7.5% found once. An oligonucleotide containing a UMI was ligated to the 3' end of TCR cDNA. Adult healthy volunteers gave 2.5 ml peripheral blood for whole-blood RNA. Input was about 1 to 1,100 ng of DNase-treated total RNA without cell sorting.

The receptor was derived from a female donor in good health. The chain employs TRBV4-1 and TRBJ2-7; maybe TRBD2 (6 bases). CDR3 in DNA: TGCGCCAGCAGCCAAGGCCGCGGGGCGCTGTACTTC. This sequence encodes CASSQGRGALYF.